This T cell receptor (beta chain) originates from a study of a mutant IDH1 vaccine in newly diagnosed glioma. Study-level information: Treatment recipients were approximately 60% male and 37.5% female, and their mean age was about 39 years. Prior therapy was radiotherapy, temozolomide, or both; most received both. General study points: Immune responses induced by vaccination arose in around 93% of the patients.

This clone occurred once. The antigen is unknown. The time point: week 47, end of study. A single vaccine dose contained 300 ug of mutant IDH1 20-mer peptide, and topical imiquimod was used with it. Across weeks 1, 3, 5, 7, 11, 15, 19 and 23, patients received a vaccination each time, eight in all. Germline loops: CDR1 SGHDT, CDR2 YYEEEE. The CDR3 runs to 14 residues. Between the trimmed V and J ends, which lost 3 bases and 4 bases, there was a span of 13 bases. Measured with immunoSEQ multiplex PCR; TCRdb has only the in-frame clones, and not every one. The sample yields 50,000 or so clones, around 85% seen once.

Sequences were derived from PBMCs, sampled from a glioma patient whose treatment included an IDH1 peptide vaccine. The V gene is TRBV5-6, the J gene TRBJ2-5, with D unclear. The sequence was collected from a woman between 25 and 40 years old with glioma. Some clones in this sample may be carry-over from other donors' samples. The CDR3 protein is CASSSIEAGETQYF. The CDR3 coding sequence is TGTGCCAGCAGCTCTATAGAAGCAGGAGAGACCCAGTACTTC.